A single sample gave rise to the 2 T cell receptor beta chains below, sequenced in a study of cytotoxic CD8 clonotypes in ibrutinib-treated CLL. Some clones are missing from TCRdb's copy, which holds only in-frame ones; the method was immunoSEQ multiplex PCR. The table has around 140,000 clones, roughly 76% seen once. The sample consisted of PBMCs, taken after 24 months of ibrutinib treatment. The receptor source for this set is a human donor with chronic lymphocytic leukemia.

The V and J genes are TRBV6-6 and TRBJ2-2; D might be TRBD1 (6 bases). V was trimmed by 6 bases and J by 5 bases, leaving 10 bases between them. CDR1 and CDR2 (germline): MNHNY, SVGAGI (reference sequence). The CDR3 is 13 amino acids. CDR3 sequence reads: CASRVTGTGELFF. CDR3 sequence (DNA): TGTGCCAGCAGAGTCACAGGGACCGGGGAGCTGTTTTTT.

The rearrangement links TRBV18 to TRBJ2-7, with D possibly matching TRBD2 (7 bases). Trimming pared 6 bases from V and 3 bases from J, leaving 12 bases between. Germline V CDR1 and CDR2: KGHSH, LQKENI. This CDR3 contains 13 residues. The CDR3 spells CASSGGQDYEQYF. CDR3 in DNA: TGTGCCAGCTCCGGGGGGCAGGACTACGAGCAGTACTTC.